The source of this TCR beta chain is a study of blood T cell repertoires in COVID-19 (TCRdb year 2020). Looking at the study overall: Collaborator samples came from the United States, Italy and Spain and covered acute and convalescent phases of COVID-19. Sample metadata almost always included a de-identified subject ID, COVID-19 status, age in years and sex. Where available, HLA class I and class II types were taken from metadata supplied by the sample provider and were not determined by assay-based typing. The samples were drawn from the first 160 participants of the ongoing ImmuneRACE study and from some 1,300 subjects provided by 6 global collaborators. Deeply sampled blood TCRbeta repertoires from subjects exposed to, actively infected with, or recovered from COVID-19 were included in the dataset. The prospective study material was composed of cDNA or gDNA derived from T cells, B-cell-depleted T cells, or PBMCs. The repertoires were made available in a free public database intended to serve as a resource for research on the immune response to SARS-CoV-2.

General findings and caveats noted by the study authors: How much clinical and demographic metadata was included differed by source and by participant, and the metadata was provided uncurated.

Including the terminal cysteine and phenylalanine, the CDR3 comprises 13 residues. The only DNA kept is the CDR3, 39 bases in frame from the first base. CDR1 SNHLY and CDR2 FYNNEI are derived from the germline V gene. Clipping removes 10 bases from V and 4 bases from J, with 7 as the unmatched junction base count. TCRbeta CDR3 regions were amplified from genomic DNA using the immunoSEQ Assay, a bias-controlled multiplex PCR. On the study's bioinformatics: The number of nucleated cells in each sample was estimated from the amplification of reference gene primers within the assay. To quantify the absolute abundance of each unique TCRbeta CDR3 rearrangement, sequence reads were collapsed and filtered. Productive Simpson clonality was computed per sample as the square root of Simpson's diversity index over productive rearrangements. Imported from immuneACCESS, the table was reduced by TCRdb to in-frame sequences with V and J called. These copies leave out some clones; in studies compared against another copy, an unresolved V gene accounts for under half, and the cause of the remainder is not known. V, J and clone size are taken as reported in that table, and D and trimming were inferred from the DNA itself. This sample comprises around 700,000 clones, about 87% of them detected only once. The ten biggest clones cover roughly 0.25% of the sample.

There are a few counts of this clone. Its antigen target is currently unknown. Base-call qualities are not available, and no considerably larger clone is one nucleotide away. The collaborating institutions used their own protocols to collect whole blood in K2EDTA tubes. For TCRbeta analysis, collaborators shipped samples in one of three forms: frozen whole blood, isolated PBMCs, or DNA extracted from either of those sample types. This sequence uses TRBV2 and TRBJ1-2; 9 central bases correspond to TRBD1. The sequence derives from a woman younger than 30 with acute or convalescent COVID-19. The sample taken for sequencing was peripheral blood. The CDR3 loop reads CAITGGAVYGYTF. The DNA sequence follows: TGTGCCATCACAGGGGGCGCGGTCTATGGCTACACCTTC.